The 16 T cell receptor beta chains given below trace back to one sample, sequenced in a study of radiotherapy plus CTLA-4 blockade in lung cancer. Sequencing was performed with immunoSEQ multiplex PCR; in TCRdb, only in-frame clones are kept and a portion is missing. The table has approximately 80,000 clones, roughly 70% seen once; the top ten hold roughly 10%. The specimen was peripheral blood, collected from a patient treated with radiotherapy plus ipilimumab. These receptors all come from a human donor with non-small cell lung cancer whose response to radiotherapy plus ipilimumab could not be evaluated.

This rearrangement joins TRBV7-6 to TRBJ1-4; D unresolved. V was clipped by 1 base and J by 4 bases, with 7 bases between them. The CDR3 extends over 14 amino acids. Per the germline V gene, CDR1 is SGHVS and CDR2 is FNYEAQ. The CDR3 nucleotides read TGTGCCAGCAGCTTAGGCGGATTTAATGAAAAACTGTTTTTT. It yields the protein CASSLGGFNEKLFF.

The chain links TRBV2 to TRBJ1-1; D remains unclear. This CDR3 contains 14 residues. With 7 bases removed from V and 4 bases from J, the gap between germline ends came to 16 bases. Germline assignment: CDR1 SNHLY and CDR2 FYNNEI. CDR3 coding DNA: TGTGCCAGCATTTTATCGGTTTGGGCCACTGAAGCTTTCTTT. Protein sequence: CASILSVWATEAFF.

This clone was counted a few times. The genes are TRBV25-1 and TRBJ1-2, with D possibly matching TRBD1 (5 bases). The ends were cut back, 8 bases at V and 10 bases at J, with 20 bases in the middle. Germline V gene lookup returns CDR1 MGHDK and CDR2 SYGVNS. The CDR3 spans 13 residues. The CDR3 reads CASGLTGSEVYTF. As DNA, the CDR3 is TGTGCCAGCGGATTAACAGGTTCAGAGGTCTACACCTTC.

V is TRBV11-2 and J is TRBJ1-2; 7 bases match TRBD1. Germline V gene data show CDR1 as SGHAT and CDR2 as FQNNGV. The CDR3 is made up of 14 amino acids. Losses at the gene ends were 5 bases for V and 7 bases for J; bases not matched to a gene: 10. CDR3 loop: CASSTRQGQGGYTF. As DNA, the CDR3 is TGTGCCAGCAGCACGCGACAGGGTCAAGGTGGCTACACCTTC.

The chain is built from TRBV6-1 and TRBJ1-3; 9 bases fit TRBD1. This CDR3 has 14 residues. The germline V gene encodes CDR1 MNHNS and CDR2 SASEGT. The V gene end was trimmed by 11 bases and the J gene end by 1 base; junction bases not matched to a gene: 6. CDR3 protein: CAGGQGSSGNTIYF. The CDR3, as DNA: TGTGCCGGGGGACAGGGTTCATCTGGAAACACCATATATTTT.

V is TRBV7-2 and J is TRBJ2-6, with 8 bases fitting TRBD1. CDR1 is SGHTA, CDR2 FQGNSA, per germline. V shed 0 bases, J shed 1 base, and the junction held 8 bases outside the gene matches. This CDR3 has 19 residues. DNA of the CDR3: TGTGCCAGCAGCTTAGCAGCTCTGGACAGGGCATCTGGGGCCAACGTCCTGACTTTC. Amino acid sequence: CASSLAALDRASGANVLTF.

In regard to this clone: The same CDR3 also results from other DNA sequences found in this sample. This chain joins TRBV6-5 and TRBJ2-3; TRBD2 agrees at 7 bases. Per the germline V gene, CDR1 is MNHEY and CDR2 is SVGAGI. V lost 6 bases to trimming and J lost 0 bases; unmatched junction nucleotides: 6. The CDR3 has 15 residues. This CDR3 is CASRSGLGSTDTQYF. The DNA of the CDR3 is TGTGCCAGCAGAAGCGGACTAGGGAGCACAGATACGCAGTATTTT.

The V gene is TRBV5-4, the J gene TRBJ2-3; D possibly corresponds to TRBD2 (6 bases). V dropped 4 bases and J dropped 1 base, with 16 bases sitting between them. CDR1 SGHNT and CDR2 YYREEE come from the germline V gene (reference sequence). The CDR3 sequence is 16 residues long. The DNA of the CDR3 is TGTGCCAGCAGCGGTGAGGGGTGGGAGGGCACAGATACGCAGTATTTT. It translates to CASSGEGWEGTDTQYF.

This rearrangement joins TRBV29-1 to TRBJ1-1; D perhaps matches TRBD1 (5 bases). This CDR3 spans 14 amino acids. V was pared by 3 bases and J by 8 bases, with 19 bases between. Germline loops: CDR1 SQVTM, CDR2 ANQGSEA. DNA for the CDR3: TGCAGCGTTGATAAGGACGACAGCCCTTTAGAAGCTTTCTTT. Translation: CSVDKDDSPLEAFF. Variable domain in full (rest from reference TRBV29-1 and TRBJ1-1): SAVISQKPSRDICQRGTSLTIQCQVDSQVTMMFWYRQQPGQSLTLIATANQGSEATYESGFVIDKFPISRPNLTFSTLTVSNMSPEDSSIYLCSVDKDDSPLEAFFGQGTRLTVV.

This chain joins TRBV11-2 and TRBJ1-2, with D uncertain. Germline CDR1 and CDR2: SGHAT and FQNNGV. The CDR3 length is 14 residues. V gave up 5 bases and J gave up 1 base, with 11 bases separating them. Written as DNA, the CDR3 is TGTGCCAGCAGCCCTTTGACTCGTAACTATGGCTACACCTTC. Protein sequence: CASSPLTRNYGYTF.

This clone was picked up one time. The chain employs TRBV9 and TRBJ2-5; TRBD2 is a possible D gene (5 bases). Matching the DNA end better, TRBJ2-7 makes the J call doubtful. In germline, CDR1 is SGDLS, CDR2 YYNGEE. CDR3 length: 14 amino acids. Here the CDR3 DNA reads TGTGCCAGCAGCGTGCTAGCAGTCAACTACGAGCAGTACTTC. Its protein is CASSVLAVNYEQYF.

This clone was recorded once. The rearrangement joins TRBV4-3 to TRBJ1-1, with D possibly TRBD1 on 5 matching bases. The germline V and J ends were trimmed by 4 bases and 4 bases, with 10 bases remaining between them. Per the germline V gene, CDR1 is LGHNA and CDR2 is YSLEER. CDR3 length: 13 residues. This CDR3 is CASSRGPPTEAFF. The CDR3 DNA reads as TGCGCCAGCAGCCGGGGCCCGCCCACTGAAGCTTTCTTT.

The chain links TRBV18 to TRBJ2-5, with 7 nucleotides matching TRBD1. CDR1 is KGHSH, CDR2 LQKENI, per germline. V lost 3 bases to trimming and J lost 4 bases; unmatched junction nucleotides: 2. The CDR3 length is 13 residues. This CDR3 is CASSPRQGETQYF. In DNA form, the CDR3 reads TGTGCCAGCTCACCTCGACAGGGAGAGACCCAGTACTTC. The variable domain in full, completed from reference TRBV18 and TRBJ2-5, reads NAGVMQNPRHLVRRRGQEARLRCSPMKGHSHVYWYRQLPEEGLKFMVYLQKENIIDESGMPKERFSAEFPKEGPSILRIQQVVRGDSAAYFCASSPRQGETQYFGPGTRLLVL.

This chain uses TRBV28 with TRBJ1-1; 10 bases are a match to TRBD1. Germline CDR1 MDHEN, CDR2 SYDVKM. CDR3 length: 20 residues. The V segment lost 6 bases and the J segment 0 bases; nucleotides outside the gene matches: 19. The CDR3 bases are TGTGCCAGCAGCCTTGACAGGGGGCTTTGGACTAGGACTATGAACACTGAAGCTTTCTTT. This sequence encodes CASSLDRGLWTRTMNTEAFF.

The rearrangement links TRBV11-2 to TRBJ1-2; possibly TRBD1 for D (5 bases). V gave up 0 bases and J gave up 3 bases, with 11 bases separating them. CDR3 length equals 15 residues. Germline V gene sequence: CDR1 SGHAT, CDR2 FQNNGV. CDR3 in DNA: TGTGCCAGCAGCTTAGATAGGGGAAGGGACTATGGCTACACCTTC. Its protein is CASSLDRGRDYGYTF. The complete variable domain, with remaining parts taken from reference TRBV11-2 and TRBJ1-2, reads EAGVAQSPRYKIIEKRQSVAFWCNPISGHATLYWYQQILGQGPKLLIQFQNNGVVDDSQLPKDRFSAERLKGVDSTLKIQPAKLEDSAVYLCASSLDRGRDYGYTFGSGTRLTVV.

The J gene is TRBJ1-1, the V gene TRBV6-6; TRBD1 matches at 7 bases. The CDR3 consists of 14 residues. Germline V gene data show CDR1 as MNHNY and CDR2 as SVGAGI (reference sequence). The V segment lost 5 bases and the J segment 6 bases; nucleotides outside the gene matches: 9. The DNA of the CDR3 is TGTGCCAGCAGTACCCCGGGACAGAAGGCTGAAGCTTTCTTT. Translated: CASSTPGQKAEAFF.